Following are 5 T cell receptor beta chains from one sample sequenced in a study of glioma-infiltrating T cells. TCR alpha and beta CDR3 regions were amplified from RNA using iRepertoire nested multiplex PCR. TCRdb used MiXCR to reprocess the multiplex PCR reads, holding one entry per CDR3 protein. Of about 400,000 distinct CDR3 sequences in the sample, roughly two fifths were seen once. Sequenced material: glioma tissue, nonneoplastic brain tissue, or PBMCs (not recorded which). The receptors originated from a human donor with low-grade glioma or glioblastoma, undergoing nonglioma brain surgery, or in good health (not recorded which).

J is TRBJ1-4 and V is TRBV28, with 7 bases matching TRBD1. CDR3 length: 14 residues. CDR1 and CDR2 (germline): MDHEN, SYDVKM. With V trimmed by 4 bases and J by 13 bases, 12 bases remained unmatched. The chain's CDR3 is CASSSGQSTGGLFF. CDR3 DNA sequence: TGTGCCAGCAGTTCGGGACAGAGTACCGGGGGACTGTTTTTT. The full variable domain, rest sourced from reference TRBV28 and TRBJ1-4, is DVKVTQSSRYLVKRTGEKVFLECVQDMDHENMFWYRQDPGLGLRLIYFSYDVKMKEKGDIPEGYSVSREKKERFSLILESASTNQTSMYLCASSSGQSTGGLFFGSGTQLSVL.

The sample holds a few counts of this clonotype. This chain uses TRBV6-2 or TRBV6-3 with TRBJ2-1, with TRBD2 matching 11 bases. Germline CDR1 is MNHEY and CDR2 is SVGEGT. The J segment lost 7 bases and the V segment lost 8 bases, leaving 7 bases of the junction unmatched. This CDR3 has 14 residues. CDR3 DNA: TGTGCCAGCGGGACTAGCGGCCCTCAAAATGAGCAGTTCTTC. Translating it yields CASGTSGPQNEQFF.

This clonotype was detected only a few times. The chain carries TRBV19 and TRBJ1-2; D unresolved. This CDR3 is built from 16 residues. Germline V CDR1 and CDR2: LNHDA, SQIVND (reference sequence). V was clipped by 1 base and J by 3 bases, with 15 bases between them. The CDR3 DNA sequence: TGTGCCAGTAGTATAGGGGCGAAAGACGCGGACTATGGCTACACCTTC. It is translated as CASSIGAKDADYGYTF.

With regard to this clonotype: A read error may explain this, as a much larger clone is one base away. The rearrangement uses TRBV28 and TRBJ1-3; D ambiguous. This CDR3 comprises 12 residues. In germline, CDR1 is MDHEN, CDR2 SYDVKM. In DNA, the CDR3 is TGTTCCAGCAGCTCCACAGGAAACACCATATATTTT. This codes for CSSSSTGNTIYF.

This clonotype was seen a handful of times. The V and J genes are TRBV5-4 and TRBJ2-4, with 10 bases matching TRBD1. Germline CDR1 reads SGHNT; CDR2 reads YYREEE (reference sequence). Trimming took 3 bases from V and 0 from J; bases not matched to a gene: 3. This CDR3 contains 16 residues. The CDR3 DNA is TGTGCCAGCAGCTCCGGACAGGGGGAAGCCAAAAACATTCAGTACTTC. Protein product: CASSSGQGEAKNIQYF.